This is a list of T cell receptor beta chains from one sample in a study. TCRdb ran MiXCR on the RT-PCR reads and lists one entry per CDR3 protein. The table lists almost 700,000 distinct CDR3 sequences, 11% to 15% of them singletons, with roughly 4% in the top ten. The sequencing input was memory CD4+ T cells from blood. These receptors were obtained from a female donor in good health, serving as a healthy control. CDR3s leave out the opening cysteine and the closing phenylalanine or tryptophan. Size is stated for part of the rows, as once, few or many counts, or as a class when the clone is expanded.

cdr3_aa	v_call	clone_size
ASTLRTGAEAF	TRBV6-5	few
ASRRTLNTEAF	TRBV4-1	few
ASSRGQGAGEQF	TRBV7-2	NA
ASSLRQGAGGANVLT	TRBV28	few
ASTNYGSTGELF	TRBV7-3	many
ASSQEQLAGVGELF	TRBV4-3	few
ASSSGQMESEQY	TRBV5-1	NA
SAGAGQGTVNYGYT	TRBV20-1	NA
ASRLGGGTGELF	TRBV12-3/TRBV12-4	few
ASSLDRDGNTIY	TRBV7-9	NA
ASSSQTNTEAF	TRBV5-1	few
ASSFEGGPQPQH	TRBV12-3/TRBV12-4	NA
ASTRAGGRTDTQY	TRBV2	NA
ASSRGTGYYEQY	TRBV12-3/TRBV12-4	few
ASSLPTGAEQF	TRBV12-3/TRBV12-4	NA
ASSFQLASNEQF	TRBV5-4	NA